One T cell receptor (beta chain) is described in this entry. This clonotype was detected ten times or more. The antigen it binds to is not known. Per-base quality was not reported, and no clone a single base away is much larger than it. The method was RT-PCR. Data came from a NextSeq 550. The public reads were run again by TCRdb, first through fastp at Q25 and then through MiXCR, and only productive beta chains were kept. Each entry is one CDR3 protein sequence, shown with its most common DNA and genes. The sample table shows approximately 410,000 distinct CDR3 sequences, and 16% are seen once. Of the sample, around 7.2% is held by the ten largest clones. This entry comes from a study of patients and donors after allogeneic stem cell transplantation (dated by TCRdb to 2020 to 2021). Trimming at the junction amounts to 1 base on V and 5 bases on J, and the germline ends lie 20 bases apart. CDR1 LNHNV and CDR2 YYDKDF are derived from the germline V gene (reference sequence). From its cysteine to its phenylalanine, the CDR3 spans 17 amino acids. Here the CDR3 DNA is all that survives: 51 bases in frame from base 1.

The TCR originated in a human donor who was either an allogeneic HSCT recipient or a stem cell or donor lymphocyte infusion donor (not recorded which). It is not recorded whose cells these are; they may come from a transplant donor. This sequence uses TRBV15 and TRBJ2-5; the best D guess is TRBD1, with 5 bases matching. Sequences were obtained from blood, either unsorted or a sorted T cell fraction (not recorded which). Here the CDR3 is given as CATSRVPALSKGETQYF. The sequenced DNA is TGTGCCACCAGCAGAGTTCCTGCACTCTCAAAGGGGGAGACCCAGTACTTC.